This TCR beta chain was captured by sequencing in a study of a mutant IDH1 vaccine in newly diagnosed glioma. Study-wide background: Most patients had radiochemotherapy with temozolomide before enrollment; others had one alone.

Measured with immunoSEQ multiplex PCR; TCRdb has only the in-frame clones, and not every one. Counted here are about 92,000 clones, around 77% occurring once; the ten biggest clones make up over 6.5%. In regard to this clone: The antigen is unknown.

V was pared by 1 base and J by 2 bases, with 12 bases between. Germline V gene lookup returns CDR1 SGHVS and CDR2 FQNEAQ. The CDR3 has 15 residues. As for time point: baseline, week 1 (first vaccination visit). As for treatment: pre-vaccination baseline after standard-of-care therapy. Tumors from donors were new WHO grade 3 or 4 IDH1-mutant astrocytomas with ATRX loss. Findings and limits, study-wide: Vaccine-induced responses were seen in about 95% of patients, spanning several MHC alleles.

The sample was PBMCs, taken from a glioma patient treated with radiotherapy, temozolomide or both. The chain employs TRBV7-8 and TRBJ2-7; maybe TRBD2 (6 bases). This receptor was identified in a man aged 35 to 55 with glioma. The CDR3 loop is CASSLELASAYEQYF. DNA for the CDR3: TGTGCCAGCAGCTTAGAACTAGCTAGTGCCTACGAGCAGTACTTC.